These 32 T cell receptor beta chains share one sample of origin, sequenced in a study of T cell repertoires in cytomegalovirus infection. TCRdb called the reads again in MiXCR, with one record for every CDR3 protein. The sample contains 510,000 or so distinct CDR3 sequences, about 30% of which appear only once. Material for sequencing was PBMCs. Source of these receptors: a human donor in good health (CMV status not recorded). Some clones in this sample may be carry-over from other donors' samples.

Ten or more counts support this clonotype. V and J are TRBV11-2 and TRBJ2-4; 10 bases map to TRBD2. J was trimmed by 6 bases and V by 4 bases; bases with no gene match: 6. This CDR3 is 15 amino acids long. CDR1 and CDR2 from the germline V gene are SGHAT and FQNNGV. The CDR3 spells CASSYPGLASNIQYF. The CDR3 DNA is TGTGCCAGCAGCTACCCGGGACTAGCGTCAAACATTCAGTACTTC.

This clonotype was detected ten times or more. The chain couples TRBV12-3 or TRBV12-4 to TRBJ2-1; 11 nucleotides align to TRBD2. This CDR3 is 16 amino acids long. V was clipped by 5 bases and J by 5 bases; unmatched bases: 8. The CDR3 protein is CASSTRGLAAHNEQFF. The DNA for the CDR3 is TGTGCCAGCAGTACCCGGGGACTAGCGGCACACAATGAGCAGTTCTTC.

At least ten counts were recorded for this clonotype. The chain couples TRBV7-8 to TRBJ1-3, with 9 bases aligning to TRBD1. The J segment lost 4 bases and the V segment lost 0 bases, leaving 7 bases of the junction unmatched. The CDR3 extends over 17 amino acids. Germline V lookup: CDR1 SGHVS, CDR2 FQNEAQ. CDR3 sequence (DNA): TGTGCCAGCAGCTTAGCACAGGGGGCGAGGATAGGAAACACCATATATTTT. Translated: CASSLAQGARIGNTIYF. The full variable domain, with the rest looked up from reference TRBV7-8 and TRBJ1-3, is GAGVSQSPRYKVAKRGQDVALRCDPISGHVSLFWYQQALGQGPEFLTYFQNEAQLDKSGLPSDRFFAERPEGSVSTLKIQRTQQEDSAVYLCASSLAQGARIGNTIYFGEGSWLTVV.

This clonotype occurred a few times. The V gene is TRBV6-2 or TRBV6-3, the J gene TRBJ2-4, with D tentatively TRBD1 (5 bases). V gave up 6 bases and J gave up 8 bases, with 8 bases separating them. The germline V gene encodes CDR1 MNHEY and CDR2 SVGEGT. This CDR3 comprises 11 residues. The CDR3 loop reads CASRKTDIQYF. In DNA, the CDR3 is TGTGCCAGCAGAAAGACAGACATTCAGTACTTC.

This clonotype was seen repeatedly, ten times or more. The chain uses TRBV7-2 and TRBJ2-7; weak D call: TRBD2 (8 bases). CDR3 length: 15 residues. With 4 bases removed from V and 4 bases from J, the gap between germline ends came to 17 bases. Germline CDR1 SGHTA, CDR2 FQGNSA. The CDR3 spells CASSSPGRGQYEQYF. CDR3 bases: TGTGCCAGCAGCTCCCCCGGGAGGGGGCAATACGAGCAGTACTTC.

The chain carries TRBV5-5 and TRBJ2-1; 7 positions match TRBD1. The germline V gene has CDR1 SGHKS and CDR2 YYEKEE (reference sequence). Trimming cost V 1 base and J 8 bases; bases outside gene matches: 3. This CDR3 region has 13 residues. The CDR3 sequence: CASSLQQGYEQFF. DNA of the CDR3: TGTGCCAGCAGCTTGCAACAGGGGTATGAGCAGTTCTTC.

This clonotype has more than one count but fewer than ten. The V and J genes are TRBV4-1 and TRBJ2-1; 9 bases agree with TRBD2. V gave up 3 bases and J gave up 8 bases; unmatched junction bases: 11. CDR1 and CDR2 from the germline V gene are MGHRA and YSYEKL. The CDR3 runs to 16 residues. CDR3 coding DNA: TGCGCCAGCAGCCAGGGGACTAGCCCCCTTCGAGATGAGCAGTTCTTC. Its protein is CASSQGTSPLRDEQFF.

This clonotype was seen a handful of times. CDR3 DNA: TGCGCCAGCAAGGGGGTAGCTAGCGGTGAGACCCAGTACTTC. This gives the protein CASKGVASGETQYF. This sequence joins TRBV10-2 and TRBJ2-5, with D possibly TRBD2 on 7 matching bases. The CDR3 is 14 amino acids. The V end was cut by 7 bases, the J end by 5 bases, with 17 bases between. Per germline, CDR1 WSHSY and CDR2 SAAADI.

The chain joins TRBV7-9 to TRBJ2-1; D not resolved. The germline V and J ends were trimmed by 2 bases and 3 bases, with 8 bases remaining between them. The CDR3 is 14 amino acids. Germline loops: CDR1 SEHNR, CDR2 FQNEAQ (reference sequence). The CDR3 sequence is CASSLPIDYNEQFF. DNA of the CDR3: TGTGCCAGCAGCTTACCCATAGACTACAATGAGCAGTTCTTC.

This clonotype has a handful of counts. This rearrangement joins TRBV7-3 to TRBJ2-3; 7 nucleotides line up with TRBD1. Germline V lookup: CDR1 SGHTA, CDR2 FQGTGA. The CDR3 is 14 amino acids. J was trimmed by 3 bases and V by 6 bases; bases with no gene match: 6. The CDR3 sequence: CASRGGPGTDTQYF. As DNA, the CDR3 is TGTGCCAGCAGAGGGGGCCCGGGAACAGATACGCAGTATTTT.

This clonotype turned up a few times. The chain carries TRBV2 and TRBJ1-4; D is uncertain. This CDR3 comprises 15 residues. Between the trimmed V and J ends, which lost 8 bases and 0 bases, there was a span of 13 bases. Germline V gene lookup returns CDR1 SNHLY and CDR2 FYNNEI. The CDR3 nucleotides read TGTGCCAGCCTCGGGCGGGTGACAACTAATGAAAAACTGTTTTTT. Its protein is CASLGRVTTNEKLFF.

This clonotype was recorded at least ten times. The chain joins TRBV7-2 to TRBJ2-7; possibly TRBD2 for D (6 bases). CDR1 and CDR2 from the germline V gene are SGHTA and FQGNSA. V was shortened by 4 bases and J by 4 bases, with 14 bases between the two germline ends. There are 14 residues in the CDR3. The CDR3 DNA sequence: TGTGCCAGCAGCTGGAACCGGGACTTTTACGAGCAGTACTTC. Translated: CASSWNRDFYEQYF.

Written as DNA, the CDR3 is TGCAGCGCCTCAGGGGGCATTGGCACCGGGGAGCTGTTTTTT. The encoded protein is CSASGGIGTGELFF. The chain uses TRBV29-1 and TRBJ2-2; TRBD1 matches at 8 bases. The V gene end was trimmed by 7 bases and the J gene end by 4 bases; junction bases not matched to a gene: 8. Germline CDR1 is SQVTM and CDR2 is ANQGSEA. This CDR3 spans 14 amino acids.

The CDR3 sequence: CASSLSRSGGYEQYF. In nucleotides, the CDR3 is TGTGCCAGCAGTTTATCGCGGTCTGGGGGCTACGAGCAGTACTTC. V usage is TRBV28 and J usage is TRBJ2-7, with D perhaps matching TRBD1 or TRBD2 (5 bases each). Trimming left V 1 base short and J 3 bases short, with 13 bases between. CDR3 length: 15 amino acids. CDR1 is MDHEN and CDR2 is SYDVKM in the germline V gene.

There are many counts of this clonotype. The rearrangement links TRBV7-2 to TRBJ2-6, with TRBD1 identical over 12 bases. Germline V lookup: CDR1 SGHTA, CDR2 FQGNSA. The CDR3 loop spans 19 amino acids. Trimming took 3 bases from V and 0 from J; bases not matched to a gene: 6. The CDR3 nucleotides read TGTGCCAGCAGCTTTGTAGGGACAGGGGGCCTCTCTGGGGCCAACGTCCTGACTTTC. This sequence encodes CASSFVGTGGLSGANVLTF.

This chain links TRBV7-6 with TRBJ2-2, with D possibly matching TRBD1 (6 bases). The CDR3 has 13 residues. CDR1 is SGHVS and CDR2 is FNYEAQ in the germline V gene. The germline V and J ends were trimmed by 3 bases and 6 bases, with 8 bases remaining between them. The CDR3 here is CASSFGGPGELFF. The DNA for the CDR3 is TGTGCCAGCAGCTTTGGGGGCCCCGGGGAGCTGTTTTTT.

The rearrangement links TRBV7-6 to TRBJ2-7; TRBD1 matches at 9 bases. The CDR3 length is 13 residues. V gave up 5 bases and J gave up 5 bases; unmatched junction bases: 4. CDR1 is SGHVS, CDR2 FNYEAQ, per germline. CDR3 sequence (DNA): TGTGCCAGCAGCGTCGGGACAGGGAACGAGCAGTACGTC. The encoded protein is CASSVGTGNEQYV.

This clonotype has only a few counts. This chain links TRBV11-3 with TRBJ2-7, with 13 nucleotides matching TRBD2. Trimming cost V 0 bases and J 6 bases; bases outside gene matches: 14. Germline lookup yields CDR1 SGHNT and CDR2 YENEEA. The CDR3 is 19 amino acids. This chain's CDR3 is CASSLDRMDGLAGVGEQYF. CDR3 sequence (DNA): TGTGCCAGCAGCTTAGATCGAATGGATGGACTAGCGGGAGTAGGCGAGCAGTACTTC.

This clonotype has ten or more counts. V is TRBV12-3 or TRBV12-4 and J is TRBJ2-1; D gene ambiguous. The CDR3 consists of 10 residues. The V end was cut by 2 bases, the J end by 7 bases, with 0 bases between. The CDR3 sequence: CASSLNEQFF. DNA of the CDR3: TGTGCCAGCAGTTTAAATGAGCAGTTCTTC.

This clonotype was found a few times. The chain joins TRBV6-2 or TRBV6-3 to TRBJ1-5; 10 bases are shared with TRBD1. Germline CDR1 reads MNHEY; CDR2 reads SVGEGT. V lost 5 bases to trimming and J lost 11 bases; unmatched junction nucleotides: 21. This CDR3 region has 18 residues. CDR3 in DNA: TGTGCCAGCAGTGGTCCGGGACAGGGGCCCCTATTGGGCGGCACCCAGCATTTT. Encoded protein: CASSGPGQGPLLGGTQHF.

The V and J genes are TRBV6-1 and TRBJ2-5, with D perhaps matching TRBD1 (5 bases). Trimming took off 6 bases at V and 4 bases at J, with 12 bases between the two ends. Germline loops: CDR1 MNHNS, CDR2 SASEGT. This CDR3 spans 13 amino acids. The CDR3 loop reads CASSARDRETQYF. In DNA form, the CDR3 reads TGTGCCAGCAGCGCCAGGGATAGAGAGACCCAGTACTTC.

This chain connects TRBV6-5 to TRBJ1-3; a possible D gene is TRBD1 (6 bases). There are 15 residues in the CDR3. V was cut by 6 bases and J by 2 bases, with 14 bases left in between. Germline V gene lookup returns CDR1 MNHEY and CDR2 SVGAGI. The CDR3 loop is CASRPGERAGNTIYF. In nucleotides, the CDR3 is TGTGCCAGCAGACCAGGGGAGAGAGCTGGAAACACCATATATTTT.

This clonotype occurred a few times. The V and J genes are TRBV6-2 or TRBV6-3 and TRBJ1-1; maybe TRBD1 (5 bases). With 8 bases removed from V and 6 bases from J, the gap between germline ends came to 22 bases. Germline lookup yields CDR1 MNHEY and CDR2 SVGEGT. The CDR3 extends over 15 amino acids. CDR3: CASGHLAGISAEAFF. For the CDR3, the DNA is TGTGCCAGCGGACACTTAGCAGGGATCAGCGCTGAAGCTTTCTTT.

This clonotype was counted between two and nine times. The V and J genes are TRBV6-1 and TRBJ2-6; 8 bases are shared with TRBD1. CDR1 and CDR2 from the germline V gene are MNHNS and SASEGT. Germline trimming cut 3 bases from V and 0 bases from J; bases unmatched to any gene: 1. The CDR3 extends over 16 amino acids. Here the CDR3 reads CASSEGTGSGANVLTF. In nucleotides, the CDR3 is TGTGCCAGCAGTGAGGGGACAGGCTCTGGGGCCAACGTCCTGACTTTC.

This chain uses TRBV11-3 with TRBJ2-5, with D possibly being TRBD2 (6 bases). The CDR3 has 16 residues. The germline gives CDR1 SGHNT, CDR2 YENEEA. V gave up 1 base and J gave up 5 bases, with 17 bases separating them. The CDR3 spells CASSLVVLAAGETQYF. The CDR3 DNA reads as TGTGCCAGCAGCTTAGTGGTATTAGCGGCGGGGGAGACCCAGTACTTC.

This clonotype was picked up a small number of times. The V gene is TRBV18, the J gene TRBJ2-4; 9 bases align to TRBD1. Germline V gene data show CDR1 as KGHSH and CDR2 as LQKENI. With 4 bases clipped from V and 9 bases from J, the junction kept 7 bases outside the gene matches. This CDR3 comprises 14 residues. CDR3: CASSLGQGKTIQYF. DNA of the CDR3: TGTGCCAGCTCACTTGGACAGGGGAAGACCATTCAGTACTTC.

This clonotype was found a few times. The chain is built from TRBV11-2 and TRBJ2-2; either TRBD1 or TRBD2 may fit D (5 bases each). Germline-derived CDR1 and CDR2 are SGHAT and FQNNGV. Trimming removed 2 bases at V and 6 bases at J, with 13 bases between. This CDR3 spans 15 amino acids. The chain's CDR3 is CASSLTGRGAGELFF. The CDR3 region has the DNA TGTGCCAGCAGCTTAACCGGCAGAGGGGCCGGGGAGCTGTTTTTT.

The genes are TRBV5-1 and TRBJ2-7, with D possibly TRBD1 on 6 matching bases. CDR3 size: 16 residues. Trimming took off 0 bases at V and 0 bases at J, with 13 bases between the two ends. Germline CDR1 and CDR2: SGHRS and YFSETQ. CDR3 region: CASSLDGRGVSYEQYF. In nucleotides, the CDR3 is TGCGCCAGCAGCTTGGATGGCAGGGGAGTCTCCTACGAGCAGTACTTC.

This clonotype was observed at least ten times. The V call is TRBV7-2, the J call TRBJ2-5, with D possibly TRBD2 on 6 matching bases. Looked up from germline, CDR1 is SGHTA and CDR2 is FQGNSA. CDR3 length equals 11 residues. Trimming pared 6 bases from V and 5 bases from J, leaving 7 bases between. In nucleotides, the CDR3 is TGTGCCAGCAGGGAGGGTGAGACCCAGTACTTC. Protein product: CASREGETQYF.

The V gene is TRBV6-8, the J gene TRBJ1-5, with 11 bases that match TRBD1. There are 16 residues in the CDR3. CDR1 MNHGY and CDR2 SAAAGT come from the germline V gene. Germline trimming cut 8 bases from V and 7 bases from J; bases unmatched to any gene: 13. CDR3 coding DNA: TGTGCCAGCGAGGCGAAACGGGACAGGGGGACCCAGCCCCAGCATTTT. Its translation: CASEAKRDRGTQPQHF.

J is TRBJ2-1 and V is TRBV7-3; 11 bases agree with TRBD2. With 5 bases clipped from V and 8 bases from J, the junction kept 8 bases outside the gene matches. Per the germline V gene, CDR1 is SGHTA and CDR2 is FQGTGA. CDR3 length: 15 residues. The DNA of the CDR3 is TGTGCCAGCAGCCGAGGTACTAGCGGGAGTTATGAGCAGTTCTTC. It translates to CASSRGTSGSYEQFF.

This clonotype occurred many times. This chain connects TRBV7-2 to TRBJ2-2; 11 bases fit TRBD2. Per germline, CDR1 SGHTA and CDR2 FQGNSA. This CDR3 has 16 residues. V trimming: 5 bases; J trimming: 6 bases; junction bases outside the gene matches: 8. The CDR3 is CASSPTSGSRAGELFF. For the CDR3, the DNA is TGTGCCAGCAGCCCTACTAGCGGGAGTAGAGCCGGGGAGCTGTTTTTT.